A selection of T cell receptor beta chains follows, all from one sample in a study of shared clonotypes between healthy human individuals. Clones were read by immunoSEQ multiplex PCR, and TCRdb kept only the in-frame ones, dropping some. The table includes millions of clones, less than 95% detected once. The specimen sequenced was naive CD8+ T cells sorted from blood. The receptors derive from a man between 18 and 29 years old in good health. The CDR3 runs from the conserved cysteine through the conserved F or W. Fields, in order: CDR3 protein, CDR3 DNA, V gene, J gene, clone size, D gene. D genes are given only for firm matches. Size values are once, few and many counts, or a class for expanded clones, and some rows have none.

CASSPAFVQRHTEAFF	TGTGCCAGCAGTCCAGCCTTTGTACAGAGGCACACTGAAGCTTTCTTT	TRBV27	TRBJ1-1	.	.
CASSFLRMNTEAFF	TGTGCCAGCAGTTTTTTGAGGATGAACACTGAAGCTTTCTTT	TRBV28	TRBJ1-1	.	.
CASSPWGGPKNEQYF	TGTGCCAGCAGCCCCTGGGGTGGTCCCAAAAACGAGCAGTACTTC	TRBV27	TRBJ2-7	.	.
CASRGTASNTGELFF	TGTGCCAGCAGGGGGACAGCCTCGAACACCGGGGAGCTGTTTTTT	TRBV6-1	TRBJ2-2	once	TRBD1
CTGTGVGYTF	TGTACCGGGACAGGGGTCGGCTACACCTTC	TRBV5-8	TRBJ1-2	.	TRBD1
CATQGLTNTGELFF	TGCGCCACACAGGGACTAACGAACACCGGGGAGCTGTTTTTT	TRBV10-2	TRBJ2-2	.	.
CASSLVVDDTLHF	TGTGCCAGCAGTTTAGTGGTCGACGACACCCTCCACTTT	TRBV27	TRBJ1-6	once	.
CASSRGDSLDEQFF	TGTGCCAGTAGTAGAGGAGACTCGCTAGATGAGCAGTTCTTC	TRBV19	TRBJ2-1	once	.
CASSLAPVGLLLNEQFF	TGTGCCAGCAGCTTAGCCCCAGTAGGGCTATTGCTCAATGAGCAGTTCTTC	TRBV11-2	TRBJ2-1	.	.
CASRPAGDRNEQFF	TGTGCCAGCCGACCCGCAGGGGATAGAAATGAGCAGTTCTTC	TRBV27	TRBJ2-1	.	.
CASSYSSDSYEQYF	TGTGCCAGCAGTTACTCGAGCGACTCCTACGAGCAGTACTTC	TRBV6-5	TRBJ2-7	.	.
CASSPWETQYF	TGTGCCAGCTCACCGTGGGAGACCCAGTACTTC	TRBV18	TRBJ2-5	.	.
CASSEERFGLYEQYF	TGTGCCAGCAGTGAAGAACGTTTTGGGCTTTACGAGCAGTACTTC	TRBV6-1	TRBJ2-7	.	.
CASSFRYTEAFF	TGTGCCAGCAGTTTTAGGTACACTGAAGCTTTCTTT	TRBV28	TRBJ1-1	.	.
CASSFQGTTEAFF	TGTGCCAGCAGCTTCCAGGGTACCACTGAAGCTTTCTTT	TRBV5-6	TRBJ1-1	.	.
CASSQHLAASTDTQYF	TGCGCCAGCAGCCAACATCTAGCGGCTAGCACAGATACGCAGTATTTT	TRBV4-3	TRBJ2-3	.	TRBD2
CSGGGGQETQYF	TGCAGCGGTGGGGGGGGTCAAGAGACCCAGTACTTC	TRBV29-1	TRBJ2-5	.	TRBD2
CASSFPTERSYEQYF	TGTGCCAGCAGCTTCCCCACTGAGCGCTCCTACGAGCAGTACTTC	TRBV11-2	TRBJ2-7	.	.
CASSSQDPRSSPLHF	TGTGCCAGCAGCTCTCAGGACCCCCGGAGCTCACCCCTCCACTTT	TRBV7-3	TRBJ1-6	.	.
CASSPTREETQYF	TGTGCCAGCTCACCGACCAGGGAAGAGACCCAGTACTTC	TRBV18	TRBJ2-5	.	.
CASSYSENTEAFF	TGTGCCAGCAGTTACTCAGAAAACACTGAAGCTTTCTTT	TRBV6-5	TRBJ1-1	.	.
CAISYNMNTEAFF	TGTGCCATCAGTTACAACATGAACACTGAAGCTTTCTTT	TRBV10-3	TRBJ1-1	.	.
CASSLASSGNTIYF	TGCGCCAGCAGCTTGGCCAGCTCTGGAAACACCATATATTTT	TRBV5-1	TRBJ1-3	.	.
CASTPSTGQLNYGYTF	TGTGCCAGCACCCCATCGACAGGACAACTTAACTATGGCTACACCTTC	TRBV27	TRBJ1-2	.	.
CSVGTVDSGANVLTF	TGCAGCGTTGGGACAGTTGACTCTGGGGCCAACGTCCTGACTTTC	TRBV29-1	TRBJ2-6	.	.
CASSAQGVSEAFF	TGTGCCAGCAGCGCGCAGGGGGTATCTGAAGCTTTCTTT	TRBV9	TRBJ1-1	once	TRBD1
CAWSPREAYEQYF	TGTGCCTGGAGTCCCCGGGAAGCCTACGAGCAGTACTTC	TRBV30	TRBJ2-7	.	.
CASSDHRGFNTEAFF	TGTGCCAGCAGTGATCACAGGGGTTTTAACACTGAAGCTTTCTTT	TRBV6-1	TRBJ1-1	.	TRBD1
CASSWGQVLQETQYF	TGTGCCAGCAGCTGGGGACAGGTTCTCCAAGAGACCCAGTACTTC	TRBV7-8	TRBJ2-5	.	TRBD1
CASSQDLAQRGYYEQYF	TGTGCCAGCAGCCAAGATTTAGCCCAGCGGGGGTATTACGAGCAGTACTTC	TRBV4-2	TRBJ2-7	once	TRBD2
CASSQEIPGANTGELFF	TGCGCCAGCAGCCAAGAAATCCCGGGGGCGAACACCGGGGAGCTGTTTTTT	TRBV4-1	TRBJ2-2	.	.
CATSRDRAGGPDTQYF	TGTGCCACCAGCAGAGATAGGGCGGGGGGCCCAGATACGCAGTATTTT	TRBV15	TRBJ2-3	once	TRBD2
CASRDNTEAFF	TGTGCCAGCAGAGACAACACTGAAGCTTTCTTT	TRBV6-5	TRBJ1-1	once	.
CAISESGADTIYF	TGTGCCATCAGTGAGTCGGGAGCGGACACCATATATTTT	TRBV10-3	TRBJ1-3	.	.
CASSLQGAPYEQYF	TGCGCCAGCAGCTTGCAGGGGGCTCCCTACGAGCAGTACTTC	TRBV5-1	TRBJ2-7	.	TRBD1
CASSDWQGTDTQYF	TGTGCCAGCAGCGATTGGCAGGGCACAGATACGCAGTATTTT	TRBV9	TRBJ2-3	once	.
CASSLYRDNYEQYF	TGTGCCAGCAGCCTATACCGGGACAACTACGAGCAGTACTTC	TRBV11-2	TRBJ2-7	.	.
CASSQEPSGRSTDTQYF	TGCGCCAGCAGCCAAGAGCCTAGCGGGAGAAGCACAGATACGCAGTATTTT	TRBV4-1	TRBJ2-3	.	TRBD2
CASSVGGWDQETQYF	TGTGCCAGCAGCGTAGGAGGGTGGGATCAAGAGACCCAGTACTTC	TRBV9	TRBJ2-5	.	.
CASSHPSDRHEQYF	TGTGCCAGCAGCCATCCCTCTGACAGGCACGAGCAGTACTTC	TRBV13	TRBJ2-7	once	.
CASSPGGGNSPLHF	TGTGCCAGCAGCCCGGGGGGCGGTAATTCACCCCTCCACTTT	TRBV27	TRBJ1-6	.	.
CSVSGQGRNTEAFF	TGCAGCGTTTCGGGACAGGGACGAAACACTGAAGCTTTCTTT	TRBV29-1	TRBJ1-1	.	TRBD1
CASSLAQGDTQYF	TGTGCCAGCAGCTTAGCGCAGGGAGATACGCAGTATTTT	TRBV7-9	TRBJ2-3	.	.
CASSAQGGAFSYGYTF	TGTGCCAGCAGTGCCCAGGGAGGGGCCTTTTCCTATGGCTACACCTTC	TRBV6-1	TRBJ1-2	.	.
CASSGELRLATNEKLFF	TGTGCCAGCAGTGGAGAGCTCCGACTTGCAACTAATGAAAAACTGTTTTTT	TRBV2	TRBJ1-4	.	.
CASSGSGSTYEQYF	TGTGCCAGCAGTGGAAGCGGGAGCACCTACGAGCAGTACTTC	TRBV2	TRBJ2-7	.	TRBD2
CASSLLGVYPDEQFF	TGTGCCAGCAGCTTGCTAGGTGTATATCCGGATGAGCAGTTCTTC	TRBV5-6	TRBJ2-1	.	.
CASTPGQGMMGYTF	TGTGCCAGCACCCCGGGACAGGGGATGATGGGCTACACCTTC	TRBV7-9	TRBJ1-2	once	TRBD1
CASSFMEGGYEQYF	TGCGCCAGCAGCTTTATGGAAGGGGGATACGAGCAGTACTTC	TRBV5-1	TRBJ2-7	.	.
CATSRVGNTGDGYTF	TGTGCCACCAGCAGAGTGGGGAATACAGGGGATGGCTACACCTTC	TRBV15	TRBJ1-2	.	TRBD1
CASSSAGQGFSGQYF	TGTGCCAGCAGCTCAGCGGGACAGGGTTTTTCAGGGCAGTACTTC	TRBV7-9	TRBJ2-7	.	TRBD1
CATYTDTQYF	TGTGCCACCTACACAGATACGCAGTATTTT	TRBV19	TRBJ2-3	.	.
CASSLDRLRDSTYEQYF	TGTGCCAGCAGTTTAGATCGACTCCGGGACAGTACCTACGAGCAGTACTTC	TRBV28	TRBJ2-7	.	TRBD1